Shown below are 8 T cell receptor beta chains from a single sample sequenced in a study of vaccination and CD4 T cells after COVID-19 (dated by TCRdb to between 2020 and 2023). Sample treatment or condition, as interpreted from the label and publication: approximately nine-day PBMC culture with coronavirus spike peptide pools or control peptides (ViraFEST assay). The library was produced with PCR. This sample was sequenced with an Illumina iSeq 100. DNA from cultured CD4+ T cells underwent TCR sequencing with the Oncomine TCR Beta short-read assay at the Johns Hopkins FTIC core. TCRdb reworked the public reads: Q25 trimming with fastp, MiXCR clone assembly, productive beta chains retained. Here each entry gathers all rows of one CDR3 protein and keeps the most common genes and DNA. This sample holds about 12,000 distinct CDR3 sequences; more than 50% were observed only once. The ten largest clones add up to 22% of the sample.

Antigens of these TCRs are unknown. The sequenced sample was CD4+ T cells from blood, cultured in vitro. The receptors come from a human donor who had recovered from COVID-19.

V usage is TRBV6-5 and J usage is TRBJ2-2; 8 nucleotides match TRBD1. The V segment lost 2 bases and the J segment 5 bases; nucleotides outside the gene matches: 10. The CDR3 totals 17 residues. CDR1 and CDR2 from the germline V gene are MNHEY and SVGAGI. The CDR3 sequence: CASSYRRQGWSTGELFF. Here the CDR3 DNA reads TGTGCCAGCAGTTACCGAAGACAGGGGTGGAGTACCGGGGAGCTGTTTTTT.

This clonotype occurred once. The chain recombines TRBV2 with TRBJ2-1, with D uncertain. Trimming took 1 base from V and 7 from J, leaving 8 bases between them. This CDR3 is built from 13 residues. The germline V gene has CDR1 SNHLY and CDR2 FYNNEI. In DNA form, the CDR3 reads TGTGCCAGCAGTGAAGGGGGATGGAATGAGCAGTTCTTC. Protein product: CASSEGGWNEQFF.

This clonotype was counted between two and nine times. The chain joins TRBV20-1 to TRBJ2-1; the match to TRBD2 covers 13 bases. The CDR3 sequence is 14 residues long. Germline CDR1 and CDR2: DFQATT and SNEGSKA (reference sequence). The V gene end was trimmed by 6 bases and the J gene end by 7 bases; junction bases not matched to a gene: 6. The CDR3 DNA reads TGCAGTGCAACTGGGACTAGCGGGATTAATGAGCAGTTCTTC. This translates into CSATGTSGINEQFF.

V gene TRBV5-4 combines with J gene TRBJ1-2; 7 bases align to TRBD1. CDR3 length equals 17 residues. Germline CDR1 is SGHNT and CDR2 is YYREEE (reference sequence). With V trimmed by 2 bases and J by 4 bases, 14 bases remained unmatched. The CDR3 loop is CASSFGTVRLLSYGYTF. DNA of the CDR3: TGTGCCAGCAGCTTTGGGACAGTACGCCTATTATCCTATGGCTACACCTTC.

In its sample, this clonotype was seen once. The chain recombines TRBV10-3 with TRBJ2-5, with D possibly TRBD2 on 6 matching bases. This CDR3 has 15 amino acids. The V end lost 4 bases, the J end lost 3 bases, and 15 bases lay between the germline ends. CDR1 is ENHRY and CDR2 is SYGVKD in the germline V gene. As DNA, the CDR3 is TGTGCCATCAGTGCCGGGGTCGGGGAGGAAGAGACCCAGTACTTC. It translates to CAISAGVGEEETQYF.

The chain is built from TRBV10-3 and TRBJ2-3, with D perhaps being TRBD1 or TRBD2 (6 bases each). V gave up 2 bases and J gave up 9 bases, with 15 bases separating them. The germline CDR1 and CDR2 sequences are ENHRY and SYGVKD. The CDR3 totals 14 residues. This chain's CDR3 is CAISETVEGGTQYF. The CDR3 DNA sequence: TGTGCCATCAGTGAGACGGTAGAAGGGGGGACGCAGTATTTT.

The chain couples TRBV7-6 to TRBJ2-6; D ambiguous. Germline V CDR1 and CDR2: SGHVS, FNYEAQ. V was trimmed by 2 bases and J by 1 base, leaving 12 bases between them. The CDR3 covers 17 residues. DNA for the CDR3: TGTGCCAGCAGCTTATCTACGGCGGAATCTGGGGCCAACGTCCTGACTTTC. This translates into CASSLSTAESGANVLTF. The whole variable domain, filled in from reference TRBV7-6 and TRBJ2-6, reads GAGVSQSPRYKVTKRGQDVALRCDPISGHVSLYWYRQALGQGPEFLTYFNYEAQQDKSGLPNDRFSAERPEGSISTLTIQRTEQRDSAMYRCASSLSTAESGANVLTFGAGSRLTVL.

The V call is TRBV15, the J call TRBJ2-1, with TRBD2 matching 8 bases. Per the germline V gene, CDR1 is LNHNV and CDR2 is YYDKDF (reference sequence). V shed 2 bases and J 7 bases; nucleotides not matched to a gene: 10. The CDR3 has 16 residues. The CDR3 DNA is TGTGCCACCAGCAGACCCGGGGCGGGAGGTATAAATGAGCAGTTCTTC. This encodes CATSRPGAGGINEQFF.